Described below is a single T cell receptor (beta chain) sequence and its context. The data were taken from a study of blood T cell repertoires in COVID-19. V lost 1 base and J lost 4; bases outside the gene matches: 7. The V gene's germline CDR1 is SGDLS and CDR2 YYNGEE. CDR3 length: 16 amino acids. Libraries were prepared by immunoSEQ multiplex PCR; TCRdb keeps only in-frame clonotypes and omits some of them. There are fewer than 450,000 clones in the sample; 88% occur only once, and about 1.1% lies in the top ten. Sample: PBMCs or T cells enriched from blood (not recorded which). This TCR was sampled from a woman younger than 30 who had recovered from COVID-19. This chain uses TRBV9 with TRBJ1-3; 8 nucleotides align to TRBD1. CDR3 region: CASSVRQGTGGNTIYF. The CDR3 nucleotides are TGTGCCAGCAGCGTACGACAGGGGACTGGAGGAAACACCATATATTTT. The full variable domain, completed using reference TRBV9 and TRBJ1-3, is DSGVTQTPKHLITATGQRVTLRCSPRSGDLSVYWYQQSLDQGLQFLIQYYNGEERAKGNILERFSAQQFPDLHSELNLSSLELGDSALYFCASSVRQGTGGNTIYFGEGSWLTVV.